What follows is one T cell receptor (beta chain) and its context. Its antigen is still unknown. The source of the sample is a study of shared clonotypes between healthy human individuals. The study, taken as a whole, reports: A generally larger estimated richness was seen in naive subsets than in memory subsets.

The method was immunoSEQ multiplex PCR; TCRdb's version includes in-frame clones alone and lacks a portion of them. The repertoire consists of 950,000 to 1,200,000 clones, with around three quarters occurring once and the leading ten covering roughly 0.82%. Deletions cut 2 bases from V and 3 bases from J, with 11 bases between. Germline V gene lookup returns CDR1 ENHRY and CDR2 SYGVKD. The CDR3 runs to 14 residues. The chain recombines TRBV10-3 with TRBJ2-7; D is unresolved. The specimen sequenced was memory CD4+ T cells from PBMCs. As to subset: CD45RA-negative fraction. The TCR was taken from a man aged 18-30 years in good health. Some clones in this sample may be carry-over from other donors' samples. The CDR3 bases are TGTGCCATCAGTGAGGGTGGCAGCTTCTACGAGCAGTACTTC. The encoded protein is CAISEGGSFYEQYF.